These 30 T cell receptor beta chains originate from one sample sequenced in a study of blood T cell repertoires in COVID-19. Sequenced by immunoSEQ multiplex PCR; TCRdb stores in-frame clones only, minus some. The table lists some 240,000 clones, roughly 84% of them singletons, with approximately 1.5% in the top ten. Sequences were obtained from peripheral blood. The receptor source for this set is a woman between 35 and 50 years old who had recovered from COVID-19.

The CDR3 region is CASSQEARGQFF. DNA of the CDR3: TGTGCCAGCAGCCAAGAGGCGCGGGGGCAGTTCTTC. The genes are TRBV3-1 (or the pseudogene TRBV3-2) and TRBJ2-1; maybe TRBD2 (6 bases). The germline CDR1 and CDR2 sequences are LGHDT and YNNKEL (reference sequence). The CDR3 has 12 residues. V dropped 0 bases and J dropped 12 bases, with 9 bases sitting between them.

This rearrangement joins TRBV5-1 to TRBJ2-7, with 12 bases matching TRBD1. V lost 0 bases and J lost 3; bases outside the gene matches: 4. The CDR3 runs to 16 residues. Germline V gene data show CDR1 as SGHRS and CDR2 as YFSETQ. This CDR3 reads CASSLGGTGGNYEQYF. The CDR3 DNA follows: TGCGCCAGCAGCTTGGGCGGGACAGGGGGCAACTACGAGCAGTACTTC.

The chain recombines TRBV29-1 with TRBJ2-7, with D tentatively TRBD2 (6 bases). This CDR3 has 14 amino acids. Trimming took 4 bases from V and 3 from J, leaving 16 bases between them. CDR1 SQVTM and CDR2 ANQGSEA come from the germline V gene. The CDR3 DNA is TGCAGCGTTGGGGGAGGACAAGCCCACTACGAGCAGTACTTC. Translating gives CSVGGGQAHYEQYF.

This rearrangement joins TRBV19 to TRBJ1-4; 7 positions match TRBD1. Germline V gene lookup returns CDR1 LNHDA and CDR2 SQIVND (reference sequence). The CDR3 length is 13 residues. V shed 11 bases and J 8 bases; nucleotides not matched to a gene: 11. Here the CDR3 reads CAGGGRVGEKLFF. As DNA, the CDR3 is TGTGCCGGAGGGGGCAGGGTCGGAGAAAAACTGTTTTTT.

V gene TRBV4-1 combines with J gene TRBJ2-7, with D tentatively TRBD1 (5 bases). Between the trimmed V and J ends, which lost 1 base and 1 base, there was a span of 8 bases. Germline lookup yields CDR1 MGHRA and CDR2 YSYEKL. The CDR3 consists of 14 residues. Written as DNA, the CDR3 is TGCGCCAGCAGCCAAGGGCCAGGGTCCTACGAGCAGTACTTC. Protein product: CASSQGPGSYEQYF.

The V and J genes are TRBV27 and TRBJ2-5, with unresolved D. The germline CDR1 and CDR2 sequences are MNHEY and SMNVEV (reference sequence). The CDR3 is made up of 14 amino acids. V was shortened by 5 bases and J by 5 bases, with 15 bases between the two germline ends. CDR3 in DNA: TGTGCCAGCAGTCCATACGTCGATGCGGAGACCCAGTACTTC. Residues: CASSPYVDAETQYF.

The chain is built from TRBV20-1 and TRBJ2-7, with a weak D call TRBD2 (6 bases). This CDR3 has 13 residues. The V gene's germline CDR1 is DFQATT and CDR2 SNEGSKA (reference sequence). V dropped 3 bases and J dropped 3 bases, with 12 bases sitting between them. CDR3 nucleotide sequence: TGCAGTGCTAGTTTATGGAGGGACTACGAGCAGTACTTC. This sequence encodes CSASLWRDYEQYF.

The rearrangement joins TRBV5-1 to TRBJ1-4, with TRBD1 as a possible D gene (5 bases). Germline lookup yields CDR1 SGHRS and CDR2 YFSETQ. V shed 4 bases and J shed 10 bases, with 23 bases lying between them. The CDR3 spans 16 residues. The CDR3 nucleotides read TGCGCCAGCAGCCCGGAGCCGGACACCATTACGGGAAAACTGTTTTTT. This sequence encodes CASSPEPDTITGKLFF.

The chain carries TRBV9 and TRBJ2-1; 8 nucleotides line up with TRBD2. Trimming at V came to 0 bases and at J to 4 bases, leaving 9 bases not matched to a gene. Germline CDR1 reads SGDLS; CDR2 reads YYNGEE. The CDR3 is 17 amino acids. CDR3 in amino acids: CASSVGPAGAIYNEQFF. The CDR3 DNA is TGTGCCAGCAGCGTAGGCCCAGCGGGAGCCATATACAATGAGCAGTTCTTC.

V usage is TRBV11-3 and J usage is TRBJ2-3; 8 bases match TRBD2. Per germline, CDR1 SGHNT and CDR2 YENEEA. The CDR3 spans 15 residues. V trimming: 2 bases; J trimming: 4 bases; junction bases outside the gene matches: 5. The CDR3 bases are TGTGCCAGCAGCTTATTCGGGGGGGCCTCAGATACGCAGTATTTT. Translated, it gives CASSLFGGASDTQYF.

The CDR3 region is CASSVVGDSVGGKLFF. The CDR3 DNA reads TGTGCCAGCAGCGTAGTGGGGGACAGCGTAGGAGGGAAACTGTTTTTT. The chain links TRBV9 to TRBJ1-4; 7 bases align to TRBD1. CDR1 is SGDLS and CDR2 is YYNGEE in the germline V gene. This CDR3 region has 16 residues. With V trimmed by 0 bases and J by 11 bases, 13 bases remained unmatched.

This chain joins TRBV28 and TRBJ2-6, with 10 positions matching TRBD1. Germline CDR1 and CDR2: MDHEN and SYDVKM. V dropped 3 bases and J dropped 4; count of bases not matched to a gene: 6. The CDR3 runs to 17 residues. The CDR3 bases are TGTGCCAGCAGTTTCTGGGACAGGGGTTTGGGGGCCAACGTCCTGACTTTC. It specifies CASSFWDRGLGANVLTF.

J is TRBJ2-1 and V is TRBV5-1; 7 nucleotides line up with TRBD1. The CDR3 is 15 amino acids. V gave up 0 bases and J gave up 5 bases; unmatched junction bases: 5. In germline, CDR1 is SGHRS, CDR2 YFSETQ. The CDR3 DNA reads TGCGCCAGCAGCTTGGAACAGGGGCTCGACAATGAGCAGTTCTTC. Amino acids: CASSLEQGLDNEQFF.

This chain joins TRBV4-2 and TRBJ2-7; a possible D gene is TRBD2 (6 bases). The CDR3 sequence is 16 residues long. V was clipped by 0 bases and J by 0 bases, with 12 bases between them. From germline, CDR1 is LGHNA and CDR2 YNFKEQ. DNA of the CDR3: TGTGCCAGCAGCCAAGATGGTAGCGGCCTCTCCTACGAGCAGTACTTC. This translates into CASSQDGSGLSYEQYF.

V is TRBV10-3 and J is TRBJ2-1; 9 nucleotides agree with TRBD2. This CDR3 is 15 amino acids long. Germline V CDR1 and CDR2: ENHRY, SYGVKD. V dropped 5 bases and J dropped 3; count of bases not matched to a gene: 5. CDR3 nucleotides: TGTGCCATCAGTTCTAGCGGGGCTAACTACAATGAGCAGTTCTTC. This codes for CAISSSGANYNEQFF.

The chain uses TRBV5-1 and TRBJ2-7; 7 positions match TRBD1. Germline V gene lookup returns CDR1 SGHRS and CDR2 YFSETQ. The length of the CDR3 is 14 residues. V lost 2 bases, J lost 4 bases, and 6 bases stayed unmatched. CDR3 in DNA: TGCGCCAGCAGCTTAGGGACAGAGCGATACGAGCAGTACTTC. It yields the protein CASSLGTERYEQYF.

The genes are TRBV21-1 and TRBJ1-4; TRBD1 is taken as the D call from the table, unchecked against the DNA. TRBV21-1 is reported as a pseudogene. The CDR3 extends over 13 amino acids. CDR3 DNA: TGTGCCTGGGACAGGGTTACTAATGAAAAACTGTTTTTT. Protein sequence: CAWDRVTNEKLFF.

The chain employs TRBV2 and TRBJ1-2, with unresolved D. The CDR3 is 13 residues long. The V gene's germline CDR1 is SNHLY and CDR2 FYNNEI. V lost 1 base, J lost 2 bases, and 5 bases lay in between. CDR3 loop: CASSEGRNYGYTF. CDR3 nucleotide sequence: TGTGCCAGCAGTGAAGGCAGGAACTATGGCTACACCTTC. The full variable domain, with the rest looked up from reference TRBV2 and TRBJ1-2, is EPEVTQTPSHQVTQMGQEVILRCVPISNHLYFYWYRQILGQKVEFLVSFYNNEISEKSEIFDDQFSVERPDGSNFTLKIRSTKLEDSAMYFCASSEGRNYGYTFGSGTRLTVV.

The chain joins TRBV18 to TRBJ2-5, with 8 bases fitting TRBD1. Per the germline V gene, CDR1 is KGHSH and CDR2 is LQKENI. CDR3 length: 15 amino acids. Unmatched junction bases numbered 8, after V lost 3 bases and J lost 5 bases. The CDR3 loop is CASSPTLGDRETQYF. The CDR3 nucleotides are TGTGCCAGCTCACCTACGTTGGGGGACAGGGAGACCCAGTACTTC.

The chain recombines TRBV4-1 with TRBJ2-7; 7 bases align to TRBD1. CDR1 MGHRA and CDR2 YSYEKL come from the germline V gene. J lost 2 bases, V lost 4 bases, and 2 bases had no gene match. The CDR3 loop spans 13 amino acids. The CDR3 here is CASSRGTAYEQYF. The CDR3 nucleotides read TGCGCCAGCAGCCGAGGGACAGCCTACGAGCAGTACTTC.

The chain employs TRBV5-6 and TRBJ2-4, with a tentative D call TRBD2 (6 bases). CDR3 length equals 14 residues. Germline CDR1 and CDR2: SGHDT and YYEEEE. Trimming left V 3 bases short and J 1 base short, with 8 bases between. CDR3 nucleotide sequence: TGTGCCAGCAGCTCCCGGGGGGCCAAAAACATTCAGTACTTC. Its translation is CASSSRGAKNIQYF.

The V gene is TRBV5-1, the J gene TRBJ1-4; D unclear. Germline CDR1 is SGHRS and CDR2 is YFSETQ. The CDR3 contains 15 residues. V lost 4 bases and J 5 bases, leaving 15 bases between the germline ends. The CDR3 bases are TGCGCCAGCAGCCCAGATCCCAGTAGCAATGAAAAACTGTTTTTT. It codes for CASSPDPSSNEKLFF.

This clone occurred a few times. This chain connects TRBV19 to TRBJ1-6; D remains unclear. The V end was cut by 5 bases, the J end by 7 bases, with 6 bases between. The CDR3 has 12 residues. The V gene's germline CDR1 is LNHDA and CDR2 SQIVND (reference sequence). CDR3 loop: CASSARNSPLHF. CDR3 DNA sequence: TGTGCCAGTAGTGCGCGGAATTCACCCCTCCACTTT.

The J gene is TRBJ2-5, the V gene TRBV4-1; tentatively, D is TRBD2 (6 bases). Germline values: CDR1 MGHRA, CDR2 YSYEKL. The CDR3 loop spans 15 amino acids. Trimming took off 4 bases at V and 3 bases at J, with 15 bases between the two ends. CDR3 amino acids: CASSLEGVSKETQYF. CDR3 DNA: TGCGCCAGCAGCCTGGAGGGAGTAAGTAAAGAGACCCAGTACTTC.

J is TRBJ1-1 and V is TRBV7-2, with D perhaps matching TRBD1 (6 bases). Germline V gene lookup returns CDR1 SGHTA and CDR2 FQGNSA. The CDR3 loop spans 13 amino acids. The V and J ends lost 5 bases and 4 bases respectively, with 11 bases between them. CDR3 DNA sequence: TGTGCCAGCAGCCAGGGGTGGAGCACTGAAGCTTTCTTT. Translated, it gives CASSQGWSTEAFF.

The chain uses TRBV7-8 and TRBJ1-4; the D gene is possibly TRBD1 (6 bases). V gave up 5 bases and J gave up 0 bases, with 13 bases separating them. The CDR3 is 16 residues long. CDR1 SGHVS and CDR2 FQNEAQ come from the germline V gene. CDR3 loop: CASSPRGGATNEKLFF. CDR3 nucleotide sequence: TGTGCCAGCAGCCCGAGAGGGGGGGCAACTAATGAAAAACTGTTTTTT.

V gene TRBV10-1 combines with J gene TRBJ2-2, with TRBD2 as a possible D gene (5 bases). The CDR3 covers 14 residues. Germline V gives CDR1 WNHNN, CDR2 SYGVQD (reference sequence). The V and J ends lost 7 bases and 3 bases respectively, with 12 bases between them. The DNA for the CDR3 is TGCGCCAGCAACGAGAGGGTGGACACCGGGGAGCTGTTTTTT. Translated: CASNERVDTGELFF.

This chain uses TRBV11-2 with TRBJ2-7, with D perhaps TRBD1 (6 bases). Germline V gene sequence: CDR1 SGHAT, CDR2 FQNNGV. The CDR3 loop spans 11 amino acids. The V gene lost 4 bases and the J gene lost 10 bases, with 11 bases spanning the gap. The CDR3 here is CASSSYREQYF. For the CDR3, the DNA is TGTGCCAGCAGCTCTTACAGGGAACAGTACTTC.

In its sample, this clone was seen once. This chain connects TRBV19 to TRBJ2-5; 8 bases line up with TRBD1. J was trimmed by 2 bases and V by 3 bases; bases with no gene match: 2. CDR3 size: 14 residues. Germline loops: CDR1 LNHDA, CDR2 SQIVND (reference sequence). DNA of the CDR3: TGTGCCAGTAGTATCCGGGACAGGCAAGAGACCCAGTACTTC. Translated: CASSIRDRQETQYF.

In this sample, this clone turned up a few times. The chain uses TRBV5-1 and TRBJ2-1; maybe TRBD2 (6 bases). Trimming left V 4 bases short and J 0 bases short, with 14 bases between. The CDR3 consists of 16 residues. Germline lookup yields CDR1 SGHRS and CDR2 YFSETQ. This CDR3 reads CASSGGTDRSYNEQFF. In DNA form, the CDR3 reads TGCGCCAGCAGCGGTGGGACTGATCGCTCCTACAATGAGCAGTTCTTC.